This TCR beta chain was identified in a study of metastatic and nonmetastatic thyroid tumors. Study overall: A comparison of repertoires was made across blood and tumor or nodule tissue from malignant and benign thyroid patients. General study findings and limits: Compared with benign nodules, malignant thyroid tumors were reported to have significantly higher TCR beta diversity in both blood and tumor.

V shed 1 base and J shed 2 bases, with 9 bases lying between them. CDR1 DFQATT and CDR2 SNEGSKA come from the germline V gene (reference sequence). The CDR3 is 14 amino acids. Original processing methods: Variation in CDR3 across clinicopathological groups served as the basis for constructing a distant-metastasis classifier in papillary thyroid cancer. Via MiXCR, TCRdb re-called the PCR reads. The V and J calls follow TCRdb's processing rather than the paper's. Of under 25,000 clones detected, approximately 24% appear once; the ten largest clones hold about 7.5%. All patients were untreated before thyroid surgery. On this clone: Its antigen remains unidentified.

The clonotype comes from a female donor with papillary thyroid cancer or a benign thyroid nodule (not recorded which). Some clones in this sample may be carry-over from other donors' samples. Sequenced: adjacent normal tissue. This rearrangement joins TRBV20-1 to TRBJ2-1; possibly TRBD2 for D (5 bases). Written as DNA, the CDR3 is TGCAGTGCTAGAGTGGTGACTACCTACAATGAGCAGTTCTTC. Protein sequence: CSARVVTTYNEQFF.